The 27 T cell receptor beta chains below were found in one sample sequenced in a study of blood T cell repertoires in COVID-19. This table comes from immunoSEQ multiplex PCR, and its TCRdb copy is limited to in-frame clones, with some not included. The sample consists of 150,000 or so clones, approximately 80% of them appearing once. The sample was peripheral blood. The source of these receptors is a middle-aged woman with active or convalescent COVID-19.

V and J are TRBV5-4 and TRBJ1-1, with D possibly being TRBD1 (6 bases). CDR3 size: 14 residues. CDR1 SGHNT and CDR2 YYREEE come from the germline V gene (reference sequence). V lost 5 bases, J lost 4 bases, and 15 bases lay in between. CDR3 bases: TGTGCCAGCAGAGGTTGGGGCAGGGGCACTGAAGCTTTCTTT. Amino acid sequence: CASRGWGRGTEAFF.

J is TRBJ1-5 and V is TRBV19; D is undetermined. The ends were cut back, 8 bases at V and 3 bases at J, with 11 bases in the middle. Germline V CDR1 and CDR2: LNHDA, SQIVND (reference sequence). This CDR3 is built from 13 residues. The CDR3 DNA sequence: TGTGCCAGTTCACAGTTCGACAATCAGCCCCAGCATTTT. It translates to CASSQFDNQPQHF.

The CDR3 coding sequence is TGTGCCAGCAGCTCCTGGGCGCTAATGGTCCACTTT. Amino acids: CASSSWALMVHF. The rearrangement uses TRBV3-1 (or the pseudogene TRBV3-2) and TRBJ1-6; no definite D call. The CDR3 has 12 amino acids. V was cut by 5 bases and J by 17 bases, with 16 bases left in between. Germline CDR1 reads LGHDT; CDR2 reads YNNKEL (reference sequence).

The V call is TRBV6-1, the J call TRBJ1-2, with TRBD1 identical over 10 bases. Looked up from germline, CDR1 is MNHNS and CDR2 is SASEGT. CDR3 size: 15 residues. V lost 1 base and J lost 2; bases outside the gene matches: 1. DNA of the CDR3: TGTGCCAGCAGTGAAGGACAGGGGGCAAACTATGGCTACACCTTC. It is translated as CASSEGQGANYGYTF.

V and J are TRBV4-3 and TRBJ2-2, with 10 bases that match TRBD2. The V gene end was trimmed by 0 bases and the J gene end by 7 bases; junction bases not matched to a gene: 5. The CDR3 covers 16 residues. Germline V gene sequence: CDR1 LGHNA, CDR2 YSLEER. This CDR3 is CASSQDRAGGSGELFF. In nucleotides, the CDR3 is TGCGCCAGCAGCCAAGATCGAGCGGGAGGGAGCGGGGAGCTGTTTTTT.

DNA of the CDR3: TGTGCCAGTAATCTACGACAGGGAGGAGGACAGCCCCAGCATTTT. Translation: CASNLRQGGGQPQHF. The chain carries TRBV19 and TRBJ1-5, with 7 positions matching TRBD1. Germline trimming cut 7 bases from V and 7 bases from J; bases unmatched to any gene: 13. CDR1 is LNHDA and CDR2 is SQIVND in the germline V gene (reference sequence). The CDR3 loop spans 15 amino acids.

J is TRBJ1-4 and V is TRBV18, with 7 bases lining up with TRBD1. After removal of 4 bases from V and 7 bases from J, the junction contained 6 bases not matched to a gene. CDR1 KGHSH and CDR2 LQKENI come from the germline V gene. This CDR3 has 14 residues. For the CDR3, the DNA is TGTGCCAGCTCACTAGACAGGGTTGGTGAAAAACTGTTTTTT. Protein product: CASSLDRVGEKLFF.

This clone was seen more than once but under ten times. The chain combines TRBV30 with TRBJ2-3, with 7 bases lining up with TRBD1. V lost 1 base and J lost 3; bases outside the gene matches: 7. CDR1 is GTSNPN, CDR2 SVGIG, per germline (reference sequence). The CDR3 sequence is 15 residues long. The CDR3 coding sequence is TGTGCCTGGAGTGGCAGGGGGAGATGGACAGATACGCAGTATTTT. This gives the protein CAWSGRGRWTDTQYF.

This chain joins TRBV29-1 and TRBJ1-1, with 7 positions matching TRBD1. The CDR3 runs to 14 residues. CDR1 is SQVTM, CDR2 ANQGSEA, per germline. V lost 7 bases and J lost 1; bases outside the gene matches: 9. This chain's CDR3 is CSASHNRGNTEAFF. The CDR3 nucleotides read TGCAGCGCCTCCCATAACAGGGGGAACACTGAAGCTTTCTTT.

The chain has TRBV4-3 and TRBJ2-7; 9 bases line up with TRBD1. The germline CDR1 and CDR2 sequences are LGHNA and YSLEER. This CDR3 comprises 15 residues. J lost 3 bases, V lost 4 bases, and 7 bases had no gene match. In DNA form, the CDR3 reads TGCGCCAGCAGCCTTCGGACAGGGGCCGGCTACGAGCAGTACTTC. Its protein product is CASSLRTGAGYEQYF.

CDR3 region: CASSVEGSYQGTEAFF. In nucleotides, the CDR3 is TGTGCCAGCAGCGTAGAGGGATCATATCAGGGAACTGAAGCTTTCTTT. The chain recombines TRBV9 with TRBJ1-1, with D maybe TRBD1 (5 bases). Trimming cost V 0 bases and J 5 bases, with 17 bases left between them. This CDR3 has 16 amino acids. Germline CDR1 is SGDLS and CDR2 is YYNGEE.

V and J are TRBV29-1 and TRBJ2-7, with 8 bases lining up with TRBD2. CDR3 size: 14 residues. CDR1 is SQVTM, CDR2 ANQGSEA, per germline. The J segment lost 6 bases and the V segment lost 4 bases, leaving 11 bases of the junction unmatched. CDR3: CSVAIGTRPGEQYF. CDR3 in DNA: TGCAGCGTTGCCATCGGGACTAGACCCGGCGAGCAGTACTTC.

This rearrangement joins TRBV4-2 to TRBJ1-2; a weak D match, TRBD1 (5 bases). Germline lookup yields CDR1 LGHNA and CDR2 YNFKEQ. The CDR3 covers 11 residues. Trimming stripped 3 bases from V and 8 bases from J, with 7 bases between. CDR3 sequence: CASSHREGYTF. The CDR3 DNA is TGTGCCAGCAGCCACAGGGAAGGCTACACCTTC.

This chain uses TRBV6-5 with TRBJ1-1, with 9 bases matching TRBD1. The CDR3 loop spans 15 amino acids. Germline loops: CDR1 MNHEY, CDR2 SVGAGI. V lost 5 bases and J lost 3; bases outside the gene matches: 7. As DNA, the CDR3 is TGTGCCAGCAGTAATATCCGACAGGGGGACACTGAAGCTTTCTTT. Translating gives CASSNIRQGDTEAFF.

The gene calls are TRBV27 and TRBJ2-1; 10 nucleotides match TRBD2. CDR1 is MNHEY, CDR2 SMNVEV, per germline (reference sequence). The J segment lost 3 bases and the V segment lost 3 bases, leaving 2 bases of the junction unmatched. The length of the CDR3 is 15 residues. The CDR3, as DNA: TGTGCCAGCAGTTTGTGGACTAGCGGCTACAATGAGCAGTTCTTC. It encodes CASSLWTSGYNEQFF.

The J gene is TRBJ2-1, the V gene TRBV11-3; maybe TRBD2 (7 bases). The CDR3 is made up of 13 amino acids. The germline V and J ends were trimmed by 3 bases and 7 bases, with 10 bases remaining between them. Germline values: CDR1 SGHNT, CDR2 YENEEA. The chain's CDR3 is CASSFGGANEQFF. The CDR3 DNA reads TGTGCCAGCAGCTTTGGGGGGGCGAATGAGCAGTTCTTC.

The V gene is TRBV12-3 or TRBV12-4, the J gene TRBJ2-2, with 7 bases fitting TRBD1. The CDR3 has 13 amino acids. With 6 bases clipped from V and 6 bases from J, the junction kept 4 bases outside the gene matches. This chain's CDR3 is CASRQGVAGELFF. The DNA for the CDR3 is TGTGCCAGCAGGCAGGGGGTTGCCGGGGAGCTGTTTTTT.

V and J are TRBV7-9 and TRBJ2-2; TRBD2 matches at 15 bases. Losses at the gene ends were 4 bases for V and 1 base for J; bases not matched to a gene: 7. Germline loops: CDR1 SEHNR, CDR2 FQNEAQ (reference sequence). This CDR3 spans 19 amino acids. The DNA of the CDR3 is TGTGCCAGCAGCTCCGGGACTAGCGGGAGGACAAGGAACACCGGGGAGCTGTTTTTT. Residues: CASSSGTSGRTRNTGELFF. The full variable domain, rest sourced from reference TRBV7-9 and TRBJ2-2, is DTGVSQNPRHKITKRGQNVTFRCDPISEHNRLYWYRQTLGQGPEFLTYFQNEAQLEKSRLLSDRFSAERPKGSFSTLEIQRTEQGDSAMYLCASSSGTSGRTRNTGELFFGEGSRLTVL.

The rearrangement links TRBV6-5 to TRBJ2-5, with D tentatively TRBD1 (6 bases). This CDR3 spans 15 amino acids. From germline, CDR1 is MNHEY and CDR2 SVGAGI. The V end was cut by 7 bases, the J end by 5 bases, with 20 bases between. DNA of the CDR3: TGTGCCAGCACCCCAAACAGGGCGTCTTCGGAGACCCAGTACTTC. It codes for CASTPNRASSETQYF.

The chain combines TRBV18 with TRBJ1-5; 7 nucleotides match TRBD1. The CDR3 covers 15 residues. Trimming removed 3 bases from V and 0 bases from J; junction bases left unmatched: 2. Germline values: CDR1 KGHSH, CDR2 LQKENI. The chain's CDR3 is CASSPDRASNQPQHF. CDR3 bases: TGTGCCAGCTCACCCGACAGGGCTAGCAATCAGCCCCAGCATTTT.

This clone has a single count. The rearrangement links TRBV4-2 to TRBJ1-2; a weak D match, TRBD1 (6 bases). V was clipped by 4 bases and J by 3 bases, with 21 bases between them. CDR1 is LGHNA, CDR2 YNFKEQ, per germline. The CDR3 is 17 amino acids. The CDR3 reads CASSRGGWGLSDYGYTF. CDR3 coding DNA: TGTGCCAGCAGCCGAGGGGGATGGGGGCTGTCGGACTATGGCTACACCTTC.

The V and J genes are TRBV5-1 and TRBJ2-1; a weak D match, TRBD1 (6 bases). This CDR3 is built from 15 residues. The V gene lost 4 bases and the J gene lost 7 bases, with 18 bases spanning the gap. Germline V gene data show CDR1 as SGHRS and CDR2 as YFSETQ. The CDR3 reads CASSRWDTPLNEQFF. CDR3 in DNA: TGCGCCAGCAGCCGGTGGGACACGCCCCTGAATGAGCAGTTCTTC.

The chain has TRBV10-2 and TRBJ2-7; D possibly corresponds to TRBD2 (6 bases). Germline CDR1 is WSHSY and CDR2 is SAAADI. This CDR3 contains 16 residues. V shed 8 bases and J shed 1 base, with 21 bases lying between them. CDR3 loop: CASLGESGAGSYEQYF. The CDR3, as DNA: TGCGCCAGCCTAGGAGAGTCCGGGGCGGGGTCCTACGAGCAGTACTTC.

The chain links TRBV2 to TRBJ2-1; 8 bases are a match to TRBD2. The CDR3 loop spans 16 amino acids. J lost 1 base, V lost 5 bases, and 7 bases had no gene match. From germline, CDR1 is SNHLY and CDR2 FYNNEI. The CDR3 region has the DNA TGTGCCAGCAGTCTCTTGGGACTAGAGTCCTACAATGAGCAGTTCTTC. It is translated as CASSLLGLESYNEQFF.

CDR3 protein: CASSLLGTRGSYEQYF. The CDR3 coding sequence is TGTGCCAGCAGTTTATTGGGGACTAGGGGCTCCTACGAGCAGTACTTC. The V gene is TRBV28, the J gene TRBJ2-7; TRBD2 agrees at 8 bases. The germline V gene has CDR1 MDHEN and CDR2 SYDVKM. V shed 1 base and J 0 bases; nucleotides not matched to a gene: 5. This CDR3 has 16 amino acids.

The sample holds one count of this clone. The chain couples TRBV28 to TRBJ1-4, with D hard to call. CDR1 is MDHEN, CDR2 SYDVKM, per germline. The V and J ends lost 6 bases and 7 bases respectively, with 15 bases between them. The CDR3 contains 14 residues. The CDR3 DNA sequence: TGTGCCAGCAGACCGACGGGGTCTGGTGAAAAACTGTTTTTT. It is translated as CASRPTGSGEKLFF.

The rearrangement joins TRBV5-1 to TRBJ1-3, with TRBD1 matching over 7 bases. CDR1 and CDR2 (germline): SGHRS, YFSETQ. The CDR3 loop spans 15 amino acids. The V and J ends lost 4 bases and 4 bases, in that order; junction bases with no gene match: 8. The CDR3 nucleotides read TGCGCCAGCAGCCGAGACAGGGTGACGGGAAACACCATATATTTT. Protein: CASSRDRVTGNTIYF.